Each of the 29 T cell receptor beta chains below was sequenced from the same sample in a study of cytomegalovirus exposure and HLA in healthy donors. PCR primers comprised 60 Vbeta and 13 Jbeta primers. Sequencing was performed with immunoSEQ multiplex PCR; in TCRdb, only in-frame clones are kept and a portion is missing. The sample has about 170,000 clones, roughly 85% seen once. The source material was PBMCs. Source of these receptors: a woman aged 45 to 65 in good health and CMV-seropositive.

As DNA, the CDR3 is TGTGCCATCAGTGACCCCGGGACAGGGGATGCGTACGAGCAGTACTTC. This sequence encodes CAISDPGTGDAYEQYF. The chain employs TRBV10-3 and TRBJ2-7; 10 bases agree with TRBD1. Trimming cost V 3 bases and J 4 bases; bases outside gene matches: 9. The CDR3 contains 16 residues. Germline CDR1 is ENHRY and CDR2 is SYGVKD.

This chain uses TRBV7-9 with TRBJ2-7, with D possibly being TRBD2 (6 bases). This CDR3 is 13 amino acids long. V was pared by 4 bases and J by 5 bases, with 12 bases between. Per the germline V gene, CDR1 is SEHNR and CDR2 is FQNEAQ (reference sequence). The DNA for the CDR3 is TGTGCCAGCAGCTCGCGGGGCCCCGACGAGCAGTACTTC. Amino acid sequence: CASSSRGPDEQYF.

This clone was seen more than once but under ten times. Here the CDR3 reads CASSELAVTQETQYF. DNA of the CDR3: TGTGCCAGCAGTGAATTAGCGGTAACACAAGAGACCCAGTACTTC. The gene calls are TRBV2 and TRBJ2-5; tentatively, D is TRBD2 (6 bases). Trimming stripped 2 bases from V and 2 bases from J, with 12 bases between. Germline CDR1 is SNHLY and CDR2 is FYNNEI. CDR3 length: 15 amino acids.

This clone was observed a handful of times. The chain joins TRBV7-6 to TRBJ1-1, with unresolved D. Per the germline V gene, CDR1 is SGHVS and CDR2 is FNYEAQ. Trimming removed 6 bases from V and 4 bases from J, with 12 bases in between. The length of the CDR3 is 13 residues. This CDR3 reads CASRTWEGTEAFF. DNA of the CDR3: TGTGCCAGCAGAACATGGGAGGGCACTGAAGCTTTCTTT.

The chain couples TRBV7-9 to TRBJ1-1; no clear D gene. There are 13 residues in the CDR3. V lost 2 bases and J lost 0, with 4 bases in between. Germline-derived CDR1 and CDR2 are SEHNR and FQNEAQ (reference sequence). This chain's CDR3 is CASSLTVNTEAFF. For the CDR3, the DNA is TGTGCCAGCAGCTTAACAGTGAACACTGAAGCTTTCTTT.

This clone was detected once. The chain couples TRBV28 to TRBJ1-1; 7 bases agree with TRBD1. The CDR3 is 11 residues long. Germline CDR1 MDHEN, CDR2 SYDVKM. V lost 10 bases, J lost 3 bases, and 2 bases stayed unmatched. CDR3 in amino acids: CATDRDTEAFF. CDR3 coding DNA: TGTGCCACCGACAGGGACACTGAAGCTTTCTTT. The entire variable domain, with the rest obtained from reference TRBV28 and TRBJ1-1, is as follows: DVKVTQSSRYLVKRTGEKVFLECVQDMDHENMFWYRQDPGLGLRLIYFSYDVKMKEKGDIPEGYSVSREKKERFSLILESASTNQTSMYLCATDRDTEAFFGQGTRLTVV.

This chain joins TRBV14 and TRBJ2-7, with D hard to call. The germline V gene encodes CDR1 SGHDN and CDR2 FVKESK. The CDR3 contains 17 residues. With 3 bases removed from V and 0 bases from J, the gap between germline ends came to 18 bases. CDR3 nucleotide sequence: TGTGCCAGCAGCCAGAGCCTCGACACGCTCTTCTCCTACGAGCAGTACTTC. As protein: CASSQSLDTLFSYEQYF.

The chain has TRBV6-1 and TRBJ1-1; 7 nucleotides match TRBD1. The CDR3 runs to 15 residues. Trimming took 8 bases from V and 8 from J; bases not matched to a gene: 17. Germline V lookup: CDR1 MNHNS, CDR2 SASEGT. CDR3 coding DNA: TGTGCCAGCCGGATACAGGGACAGCTCGTCCCCGAAGCTTTCTTT. This sequence encodes CASRIQGQLVPEAFF.

This sequence joins TRBV19 and TRBJ2-5; D unresolved. Germline values: CDR1 LNHDA, CDR2 SQIVND (reference sequence). The CDR3 extends over 14 amino acids. The germline V and J ends were trimmed by 1 base and 4 bases, with 10 bases remaining between them. The CDR3 here is CASSIVNGGETQYF. DNA for the CDR3: TGTGCCAGTAGTATAGTTAACGGTGGAGAGACCCAGTACTTC.

The genes are TRBV7-2 and TRBJ2-7; a weak D match, TRBD2 (6 bases). Germline V gene data show CDR1 as SGHTA and CDR2 as FQGNSA. The V gene lost 1 base and the J gene lost 4 bases, with 14 bases spanning the gap. CDR3 length: 15 residues. The chain's CDR3 is CASSLDSGGNYEQYF. The DNA of the CDR3 is TGTGCCAGCAGCTTAGATAGCGGAGGCAATTACGAGCAGTACTTC.

The chain combines TRBV6-5 with TRBJ2-2; possibly TRBD1 for D (6 bases). CDR3 length equals 15 residues. Germline CDR1 is MNHEY and CDR2 is SVGAGI. V shed 1 base and J shed 1 base, with 7 bases lying between them. The CDR3 sequence: CASSYLTGNTGELFF. The CDR3 DNA reads as TGTGCCAGCAGTTACTTGACAGGGAACACCGGGGAGCTGTTTTTT.

The chain recombines TRBV2 with TRBJ2-7, with TRBD2 identical over 8 bases. Germline CDR1 is SNHLY and CDR2 is FYNNEI. This CDR3 spans 17 amino acids. J lost 5 bases, V lost 6 bases, and 18 bases had no gene match. This CDR3 is CASSNLAPGGGSHEQYF. CDR3 nucleotide sequence: TGTGCCAGCAGCAACCTCGCACCGGGCGGGGGGTCTCACGAGCAGTACTTC.

J is TRBJ2-5 and V is TRBV13, with a tentative D call TRBD2 (5 bases). In germline, CDR1 is PRHDT, CDR2 FYEKMQ (reference sequence). The CDR3 is 14 residues long. The V and J ends lost 0 bases and 5 bases respectively, with 10 bases between them. The CDR3 reads CASSLGRRLETQYF. CDR3 nucleotide sequence: TGTGCCAGCAGCTTAGGCCGGAGGTTGGAGACCCAGTACTTC.

This clone was counted once. This chain connects TRBV5-6 to TRBJ1-1; D might be TRBD1 (6 bases). The ends were cut back, 4 bases at V and 11 bases at J, with 15 bases in the middle. Germline assignment: CDR1 SGHDT and CDR2 YYEEEE. CDR3 size: 12 residues. The CDR3 nucleotides are TGTGCCAGCAGCCCAATAAGGACAGCCGCTTTCTTT. Translated, it gives CASSPIRTAAFF. Full variable domain (missing parts from reference TRBV5-6 and TRBJ1-1): DAGVTQSPTHLIKTRGQQVTLRCSPKSGHDTVSWYQQALGQGPQFIFQYYEEEERQRGNFPDRFSGHQFPNYSSELNVNALLLGDSALYLCASSPIRTAAFFGQGTRLTVV.

V is TRBV27 and J is TRBJ2-1; 10 bases match TRBD2. CDR1 MNHEY and CDR2 SMNVEV come from the germline V gene (reference sequence). The CDR3 has 14 residues. V lost 4 bases, J lost 6 bases, and 3 bases stayed unmatched. The CDR3 DNA reads as TGTGCCAGCAGTTGGGTAGCGGGGGGCAATGAGCAGTTCTTC. Its protein is CASSWVAGGNEQFF.

This chain links TRBV19 with TRBJ1-3; D unresolved. Trimming pared 3 bases from V and 4 bases from J, leaving 13 bases between. Germline V gene lookup returns CDR1 LNHDA and CDR2 SQIVND (reference sequence). This CDR3 contains 15 residues. Written as DNA, the CDR3 is TGTGCCAGTAGTATTGCTCGGGTCGGCGGAAACACCATATATTTT. Translation: CASSIARVGGNTIYF.

The gene calls are TRBV2 and TRBJ2-6, with TRBD1 matching over 8 bases. From germline, CDR1 is SNHLY and CDR2 FYNNEI. The CDR3 has 15 amino acids. J was trimmed by 3 bases and V by 7 bases; bases with no gene match: 5. The chain's CDR3 is CASTAGGSGANVLTF. The DNA of the CDR3 is TGTGCCAGCACCGCAGGGGGCAGTGGGGCCAACGTCCTGACTTTC.

CDR3 residues: CASSLASLGGGGDEQFF. Here the CDR3 DNA reads TGTGCCAGCAGCTTAGCAAGTTTGGGCGGGGGGGGCGATGAGCAGTTCTTC. V is TRBV7-2 and J is TRBJ2-1; 9 bases map to TRBD2. Trimming took 0 bases from V and 8 from J; bases not matched to a gene: 11. Germline CDR1 and CDR2: SGHTA and FQGNSA. The CDR3 spans 17 residues.

This rearrangement joins TRBV6-1 to TRBJ1-5; D is uncertain. CDR1 is MNHNS and CDR2 is SASEGT in the germline V gene. The CDR3 consists of 13 residues. The V end was cut by 6 bases, the J end by 1 base, with 7 bases between. The CDR3 region has the DNA TGTGCCAGCAGATTAATGAGCAATCAGCCCCAGCATTTT. Translation gives CASRLMSNQPQHF.

This chain joins TRBV9 and TRBJ2-3, with TRBD2 as a possible D gene (5 bases). V lost 3 bases and J lost 4, with 12 bases in between. Looked up from germline, CDR1 is SGDLS and CDR2 is YYNGEE. CDR3 length equals 14 residues. CDR3 sequence: CASSEDLRADTQYF. CDR3 coding DNA: TGTGCCAGCAGCGAGGACTTGAGGGCAGATACGCAGTATTTT.

This chain joins TRBV27 and TRBJ2-3, with TRBD2 matching over 10 bases. The CDR3 consists of 16 residues. Germline lookup yields CDR1 MNHEY and CDR2 SMNVEV (reference sequence). The J segment lost 1 base and the V segment lost 6 bases, leaving 7 bases of the junction unmatched. The chain's CDR3 is CASSQTGTSGTDTQYF. CDR3 bases: TGTGCCAGCAGCCAAACCGGGACTAGCGGCACAGATACGCAGTATTTT.

This clone appeared a few times. CDR3 nucleotide sequence: TGTGCCAGCTCACAACAGGGGGCAAGAACTGAAGCTTTCTTT. As protein: CASSQQGARTEAFF. This sequence joins TRBV18 and TRBJ1-1; TRBD1 matches at 9 bases. Looked up from germline, CDR1 is KGHSH and CDR2 is LQKENI. J was trimmed by 5 bases and V by 4 bases; bases with no gene match: 5. This CDR3 spans 14 amino acids.

This clone has only one observation. The rearrangement links TRBV2 to TRBJ1-1, with D possibly matching TRBD1 (6 bases). This CDR3 contains 16 residues. Germline V gene sequence: CDR1 SNHLY, CDR2 FYNNEI. Trimming stripped 4 bases from V and 0 bases from J, with 15 bases between. The CDR3 nucleotides are TGTGCCAGCAGTGGGCTCCCGGGACACTTGAACACTGAAGCTTTCTTT. Translating it yields CASSGLPGHLNTEAFF.

V usage is TRBV28 and J usage is TRBJ1-2, with 9 bases aligning to TRBD1. The CDR3 is 15 amino acids. V lost 8 bases to trimming and J lost 7 bases; unmatched junction nucleotides: 14. Per germline, CDR1 MDHEN and CDR2 SYDVKM. DNA for the CDR3: TGTGCCAGCTACCCCCGGGACAGGGTAAGAAGTGGCTACACCTTC. It encodes CASYPRDRVRSGYTF.

The sample holds one count of this clone. The V gene is TRBV28, the J gene TRBJ1-5; D gene uncertain. Germline-derived CDR1 and CDR2 are MDHEN and SYDVKM. The CDR3 is made up of 13 amino acids. The V gene lost 2 bases and the J gene lost 7 bases, with 9 bases spanning the gap. CDR3: CASSLRSLQPQHF. CDR3 coding DNA: TGTGCCAGCAGTTTACGGAGCCTGCAGCCCCAGCATTTT.

This rearrangement joins TRBV7-2 to TRBJ1-2; no firm D call. The V gene's germline CDR1 is SGHTA and CDR2 FQGNSA. The length of the CDR3 is 14 residues. V was cut by 1 base and J by 3 bases, with 9 bases left in between. CDR3 in DNA: TGTGCCAGCAGCTTAGGGTTGGGCGACTATGGCTACACCTTC. Its translation: CASSLGLGDYGYTF.

The chain uses TRBV4-1 and TRBJ2-1; weak D call: TRBD2 (6 bases). CDR3 length: 18 amino acids. Germline CDR1 reads MGHRA; CDR2 reads YSYEKL. The V end lost 4 bases, the J end lost 4 bases, and 23 bases lay between the germline ends. CDR3 loop: CASSPHNPWGGGYNEQFF. The CDR3 coding sequence is TGCGCCAGCAGCCCACACAACCCGTGGGGAGGTGGATACAATGAGCAGTTCTTC.

The chain links TRBV28 to TRBJ2-3; D gene uncertain. Germline V gene sequence: CDR1 MDHEN, CDR2 SYDVKM. There are 11 residues in the CDR3. Here the CDR3 reads CGAGGTDTQYF. CDR3 bases: TGTGGGGCAGGTGGCACAGATACGCAGTATTTT.

This chain joins TRBV19 and TRBJ1-1; the D gene is possibly TRBD1 (6 bases). V lost 3 bases and J lost 8, with 10 bases in between. Germline V gives CDR1 LNHDA, CDR2 SQIVND (reference sequence). The CDR3 contains 12 residues. CDR3 in DNA: TGTGCCAGTAGTATGGCCGGGACAGAAGCTTTCTTT. Protein sequence: CASSMAGTEAFF.